This T cell receptor (beta chain) was retrieved from a study of human T cells and chemical hapten exposure. The wider study: DPC at 2% was the sensitizing agent, placed on roughly 2 cm by roughly 2 cm of upper inner arm skin. Read at 6 days, the patch tests placed 0.01% DPC on the upper back.

As processed by the authors: Between about 23,224 and 750,000 TCRs appeared in each sample, and the median stood at approximately 100,000. TCRdb re-derived calls from the RACE reads in MiXCR, one entry per CDR3 protein. Clone size and V and J calls follow TCRdb, not the original study. This sample yields 180,000 or so distinct CDR3 sequences, of which under 25% are seen a single time; under 7.5% belongs to the top ten. This clonotype was seen more than once but under ten times. Time point in this sample: patch test 1, 2 weeks after DPC sensitization. Treatment of the sample: therapeutic diphenylcyclopropenone sensitization with weekly scalp DPC. Researchers sampled blood before each patch test went on. The sequencing used whole blood, collected in connection with sensitization to the hapten diphenylcyclopropenone (DPC). The origin of this receptor is a woman in her 50s with alopecia areata. Some clones in this sample may be carry-over from other donors' samples.

The CDR3: CASSPQTGGYGYTF. The CDR3 bases are TGTGCCAGTAGTCCCCAGACAGGGGGCTATGGCTACACCTTC. The chain has TRBV19 and TRBJ1-2; the match to TRBD1 covers 9 bases. The ends lost 5 bases at V and 4 bases at J; junction bases unmatched: 5. The germline gives CDR1 LNHDA, CDR2 SQIVND (reference sequence). The CDR3 loop spans 14 amino acids.